This T cell receptor beta chain comes out of a study of human T cells and chemical hapten exposure. About the study: Yields of TCR per sample differed, chiefly owing to small differences in pooled library volume.

Unique molecular identifiers were attached to individual cDNA molecules within the library. Original methodology: Sample TCR totals centred on a median of around 100,000, ranging roughly 20,000 to 700,000. TCRdb re-called the RACE reads through MiXCR, storing one row per CDR3 protein. The V and J calls and clone size are TCRdb's, not the authors'. The sample gives some 120,000 distinct CDR3 sequences, 8.5% to 9.5% of which show up once; around 1.7% is in the top ten. Noted time point: healthy volunteer bleed at 2 weeks. Blood, whole and unfractionated, served as the source for total RNA extraction. Trimming left V 1 base short and J 2 bases short, with 15 bases between. This CDR3 has 17 amino acids. The V gene's germline CDR1 is SEHNR and CDR2 FQNEAQ (reference sequence). This clonotype was observed a few times. Its target is not known. Study-wide results and caveats: With DPC sensitization, TCRs exceeding 1 in 1000 frequency showed no change.

Sequenced material: whole blood. The TCR sequence derives from a male donor in good health. Some clones in this sample may be carry-over from other donors' samples. V gene TRBV7-9 combines with J gene TRBJ2-1; a possible D gene is TRBD2 (7 bases). This CDR3 is CASSLESAGAPYNEQFF. In DNA, the CDR3 is TGTGCCAGCAGCTTAGAGTCGGCGGGGGCCCCCTACAATGAGCAGTTCTTC.